This T cell receptor (beta chain) was captured by sequencing in a study of cytomegalovirus exposure and HLA in healthy donors. This clone was counted once. The CDR3 loop spans 15 amino acids. Germline assignment: CDR1 MNHEY and CDR2 SVGAGI. Trimming took 5 bases from V and 2 from J, leaving 14 bases between them. PCR used 60 Vbeta primers and 13 Jbeta primers. Data came from immunoSEQ multiplex PCR; TCRdb stores just in-frame clones and leaves some out. The profile shows 280,000 or so clones, around 90% of them singletons. The chain joins TRBV6-5 to TRBJ2-3, with TRBD2 as a possible D gene (5 bases). Input material: PBMCs. The TCR was taken from a woman between 18 and 29 years old in good health and CMV-seronegative. The CDR3 here is CASSGTGVYTDTQYF. The DNA of the CDR3 is TGTGCCAGCAGTGGAACCGGGGTGTACACAGATACGCAGTATTTT.